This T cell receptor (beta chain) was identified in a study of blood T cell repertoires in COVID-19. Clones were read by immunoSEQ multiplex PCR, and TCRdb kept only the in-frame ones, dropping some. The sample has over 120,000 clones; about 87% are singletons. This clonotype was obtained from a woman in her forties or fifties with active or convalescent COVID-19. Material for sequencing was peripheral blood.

Written as DNA, the CDR3 is TGTGCCAGCAGCCTGACACCTAACACTGAAGCTTTCTTT. Amino acids: CASSLTPNTEAFF. The chain has TRBV3-1 (or the pseudogene TRBV3-2) and TRBJ1-1; D unclear. Looked up from germline, CDR1 is LGHDT and CDR2 is YNNKEL (reference sequence). CDR3 length equals 13 residues. The V gene lost 4 bases and the J gene lost 2 bases, with 8 bases spanning the gap.